Shown below are 14 T cell receptor beta chains from a single sample sequenced in a study of human T cells and chemical hapten exposure. MiXCR, run by TCRdb on the RACE reads, gives a single entry per CDR3 protein. The sample has 130,000 or so distinct CDR3 sequences, about 8.2% seen once. The time point is: healthy volunteer bleed at 2 weeks. Unseparated into fractions, whole blood served as the source from which total RNA was extracted. The sequencing sample was made of whole blood. The receptors were gathered from a male donor in good health. Some clones in this sample may be carry-over from other donors' samples.

This chain uses TRBV12-5 with TRBJ2-1; tentatively, D is TRBD1 (5 bases). Germline CDR1 and CDR2: LGHNT and FRNRAP. V lost 6 bases to trimming and J lost 7 bases, with 16 bases between them. The CDR3 extends over 14 amino acids. Here the CDR3 DNA reads TGTGCTAGTGGGTGGGGCGGCGTAATAAATGAGCAGTTCTTC. Amino acid sequence: CASGWGGVINEQFF.

This clonotype showed up just a few times. CDR3 amino acids: CAISGGQDGTDTQYF. As DNA, the CDR3 is TGTGCCATCAGTGGGGGGCAGGACGGCACAGATACGCAGTATTTT. V gene TRBV10-3 combines with J gene TRBJ2-3; a possible D gene is TRBD1 (6 bases). Looked up from germline, CDR1 is ENHRY and CDR2 is SYGVKD. The V end was cut by 4 bases, the J end by 1 base, with 12 bases between. This CDR3 has 15 amino acids.

This clonotype was observed a handful of times. The chain joins TRBV11-1 to TRBJ2-3; 9 bases are a match to TRBD2. In germline, CDR1 is SGHAT, CDR2 FQDESV (reference sequence). V lost 3 bases, J lost 0 bases, and 4 bases stayed unmatched. The CDR3 contains 16 residues. In DNA, the CDR3 is TGTGCCAGCAGCTTCAGCGGGGGGCTGAGCACAGATACGCAGTATTTT. Amino acids: CASSFSGGLSTDTQYF.

V and J are TRBV11-2 and TRBJ2-1; unclear D gene. Per the germline V gene, CDR1 is SGHAT and CDR2 is FQNNGV. V gave up 7 bases and J gave up 3 bases, with 19 bases separating them. The CDR3 consists of 16 residues. CDR3 residues: CASKPANPAVYNEQFF. In DNA form, the CDR3 reads TGTGCCAGCAAACCCGCCAACCCGGCCGTCTACAATGAGCAGTTCTTC. Looking up the rest from reference TRBV11-2 and TRBJ2-1 gives the full variable domain: EAGVAQSPRYKIIEKRQSVAFWCNPISGHATLYWYQQILGQGPKLLIQFQNNGVVDDSQLPKDRFSAERLKGVDSTLKIQPAKLEDSAVYLCASKPANPAVYNEQFFGPGTRLTVL.

At least ten counts were recorded for this clonotype. The chain is built from TRBV5-4 and TRBJ1-3; TRBD1 matches at 8 bases. V lost 3 bases to trimming and J lost 2 bases; unmatched junction nucleotides: 1. This CDR3 contains 14 residues. Germline-derived CDR1 and CDR2 are SGHNT and YYREEE (reference sequence). The chain's CDR3 is CASSSTGAGNTIYF. The CDR3, as DNA: TGTGCCAGCAGCTCGACAGGGGCTGGAAACACCATATATTTT.

In this sample, this clonotype turned up many times. V is TRBV2 and J is TRBJ1-1, with D possibly TRBD1 on 6 matching bases. V lost 0 bases, J lost 0 bases, and 11 bases lay in between. The CDR3 loop spans 16 amino acids. Looked up from germline, CDR1 is SNHLY and CDR2 is FYNNEI. In DNA, the CDR3 is TGTGCCAGCAGTGAAGCCTCAGGGGCGCTGAACACTGAAGCTTTCTTT. Translation: CASSEASGALNTEAFF.

This clonotype has ten or more counts. This sequence joins TRBV28 and TRBJ1-2; D might be TRBD1 (6 bases). Germline loops: CDR1 MDHEN, CDR2 SYDVKM. There are 13 residues in the CDR3. The V end lost 5 bases, the J end lost 7 bases, and 14 bases lay between the germline ends. The CDR3 DNA reads TGTGCCAGCAGTCCGGACAGAGGCCGTGGCTACACCTTC. Translating gives CASSPDRGRGYTF.

This clonotype was seen more than once but under ten times. CDR3 region: CASSFGQGTTNEKLFF. In DNA form, the CDR3 reads TGTGCCAGCAGTTTTGGACAGGGAACAACTAATGAAAAACTGTTTTTT. The chain uses TRBV6-5 and TRBJ1-4; 8 nucleotides match TRBD1. The CDR3 is 16 residues long. Germline V CDR1 and CDR2: MNHEY, SVGAGI. Trimming took 4 bases from V and 0 from J; bases not matched to a gene: 4.

This clonotype was counted many times. The gene calls are TRBV2 and TRBJ2-7, with D hard to call. Trimming stripped 6 bases from V and 0 bases from J, with 15 bases between. The CDR3 covers 15 residues. CDR1 SNHLY and CDR2 FYNNEI come from the germline V gene. CDR3 coding DNA: TGTGCCAGCAGAAGGAGTGGAATTGACTCCTACGAGCAGTACTTC. This gives the protein CASRRSGIDSYEQYF.

A note on this clonotype: A much larger clone lies one base from this, so it may be a read error. Since no conserved phenylalanine or tryptophan closes the CDR3, a read error is the likely cause. This rearrangement joins TRBV19 to TRBJ2-1, with a weak D call TRBD2 (6 bases). Trimming removed 7 bases at V and 4 bases at J, with 14 bases between. Germline V lookup: CDR1 LNHDA, CDR2 SQIVND (reference sequence). This CDR3 comprises 14 residues. The CDR3 DNA sequence: TGTGCCAGTATCGAGCCGGGAGCATACAATGAGCAGTTCTTA. Translating it yields CASIEPGAYNEQFL.

This clonotype was observed at least ten times. This chain uses TRBV7-2 with TRBJ2-2; 10 nucleotides line up with TRBD2. The junction had 3 bases not matched to a gene; V was cut back by 4 bases and J by 4 bases. The V gene's germline CDR1 is SGHTA and CDR2 FQGNSA. The CDR3 consists of 15 residues. CDR3 bases: TGTGCCAGCAGCTCCAGCGGGGGGGGCACCGGGGAGCTGTTTTTT. Its protein is CASSSSGGGTGELFF.

V and J are TRBV7-9 and TRBJ1-1; D possibly corresponds to TRBD1 (6 bases). Germline V lookup: CDR1 SEHNR, CDR2 FQNEAQ (reference sequence). The V and J ends lost 8 bases and 3 bases respectively, with 22 bases between them. This CDR3 spans 16 amino acids. The CDR3, as DNA: TGTGCCAGCCGAATGGCTACGGCAGGGGATGACACTGAAGCTTTCTTT. Translation gives CASRMATAGDDTEAFF.

This clonotype appeared many times. The chain couples TRBV7-6 to TRBJ2-1; 10 bases are shared with TRBD2. The germline CDR1 and CDR2 sequences are SGHVS and FNYEAQ. V shed 4 bases, J shed 0 bases, and the junction held 15 bases outside the gene matches. This CDR3 spans 20 amino acids. The CDR3 DNA reads as TGTGCCAGCAGCTCCGAGAGCGGGAGGGTTTATCCGAGCTCCTACAATGAGCAGTTCTTC. This sequence encodes CASSSESGRVYPSSYNEQFF.

This clonotype was counted only a few times. V gene TRBV14 combines with J gene TRBJ1-1; D unresolved. Trimming cost V 0 bases and J 6 bases, with 8 bases left between them. This CDR3 spans 13 amino acids. In germline, CDR1 is SGHDN, CDR2 FVKESK. CDR3 sequence reads: CASSQEWQSEAFF. In nucleotides, the CDR3 is TGTGCCAGCAGCCAAGAATGGCAATCTGAAGCTTTCTTT.